A selection of T cell receptor beta chains follows, all from one sample in a study of beta chain features in type 1 diabetes. Sequenced by immunoSEQ multiplex PCR; TCRdb stores in-frame clones only, minus some. The table has under 850,000 clones, 10% to 15% seen once. The specimen was naive CD4+ T cells from blood. The receptors originated from a man between 18 and 29 years old with type 1 diabetes. Each CDR3 is given with its conserved first and last residue. D genes are given only for firm matches. Size is omitted from some rows. Given values are once, few, many or a class for expanded clones.

>TRBJ1-4|TRBD1|few|TRBV2
TGTGCCAGCAGGGGACAGGTCCTTAATGAAAAACTGTTTTTT
CASRGQVLNEKLFF
>TRBJ1-1|.|few|TRBV14
TGTGCCAGCAGCCAATGGACACGGAACACTGAAGCTTTCTTT
CASSQWTRNTEAFF
>TRBJ2-5|TRBD2|few|TRBV5-1
TGCGCCAGCAGCTCACTAGCGGGGAAGGCCCAAGAGACCCAGTACTTC
CASSSLAGKAQETQYF
>TRBJ2-1|TRBD1|few|TRBV6-5
TGTGCCAGCAGTTCGGGACAGGGAAACTACAATGAGCAGTTCTTC
CASSSGQGNYNEQFF
>TRBJ1-3|TRBD1|.|TRBV9
TGTGCCAGCGCCTTCGGGGACAGTAGTCGCTCTGGAAACACCATATATTTT
CASAFGDSSRSGNTIYF
>TRBJ2-3|TRBD2|.|TRBV7-2
TGTGCCAGCAGCTTAGCAGGGACTATCCCAGATACGCAGTATTTT
CASSLAGTIPDTQYF
>TRBJ1-2|TRBD1|.|TRBV6-5
TGTGCCAGCAGTTCCGGGACAGTCTATCGTCGTGGCTACACCTTC
CASSSGTVYRRGYTF
>TRBJ2-1|.|.|TRBV5-1
TGCGCCAGCAGCTGGGGAGGACAGGATGAGCAGTTCTTC
CASSWGGQDEQFF
>TRBJ2-7|TRBD2|few|TRBV19
TGTGCCAGTAGTCCCCCGGGACTAGGGGACGAGCAGTACTTC
CASSPPGLGDEQYF
>TRBJ1-6|TRBD1|few|TRBV14
TGTGCCAGCAGCCGAGGGGCCGCAGGGGGCTATAATTCACCCCTCCACTTT
CASSRGAAGGYNSPLHF
>TRBJ2-4|.|.|TRBV7-9
TGTGCCAGCAGCTTAGCCGGCTCGGAACCCATTCAGTACTTC
CASSLAGSEPIQYF
>TRBJ2-5|TRBD2|few|TRBV9
TGTGCCAGCAGCGTAGGGGCTAGCGGGAACCAAGAGACCCAGTACTTC
CASSVGASGNQETQYF
>TRBJ1-2|.|.|TRBV30
TGTGCCTGGAGTGCGGGGATCGGCGGCTACACCTTC
CAWSAGIGGYTF
>TRBJ1-4|.|.|TRBV29-1
TGCAGCGTACGACAGGATAATGAAAAACTGTTTTTT
CSVRQDNEKLFF
>TRBJ1-4|TRBD1|few|TRBV23-1
TGCGCCAGCAGTCAAGGCCGGGACAGGGGCGATATTACTAATGAAAAACTGTTTTTT
CASSQGRDRGDITNEKLFF
>TRBJ1-1|TRBD1|few|TRBV7-9
TGTGCCAGCAGCTTCACAGGGGCGGCGACTGAAGCTTTCTTT
CASSFTGAATEAFF
>TRBJ1-3|.|.|TRBV7-3
TGTGCCAGCAGCCCTTTCGGGACGGGGTTCTCTGGAAACACCATATATTTT
CASSPFGTGFSGNTIYF
>TRBJ2-5|.|few|TRBV29-1
TGCAGCGTTGACAGGAACCAAGAGACCCAGTACTTC
CSVDRNQETQYF
>TRBJ2-3|TRBD1|once|TRBV7-2
TGTGCCAGCAGCTTAGGTCTAGGACAGGGTAGAGATACGCAGTATTTT
CASSLGLGQGRDTQYF
>TRBJ2-1|TRBD2|few|TRBV5-1
TGCGCCAGCAGCTCACTAGCGGGGGGCCAAGTCCAGCAGTTCTTC
CASSSLAGGQVQQFF
>TRBJ2-1|.|.|TRBV30
TGTGCCTGGACCCCAGGGTGGGACACCGAGGGCAATGAGCAGTTCTTC
CAWTPGWDTEGNEQFF
>TRBJ2-3|TRBD1|few|TRBV28
TGTGCCAGCACCCCAGGGGGCGCGGGAGATACGCAGTATTTT
CASTPGGAGDTQYF
>TRBJ1-2|.|few|TRBV5-1
TGCGCCAGCAGCCGAGGCGACAGCCCCTATGGCTACACCTTC
CASSRGDSPYGYTF
>TRBJ2-7|.|few|TRBV30
TGTGCCTGGAGTGATCAAGGGGAGCAGTACTTC
CAWSDQGEQYF
>TRBJ2-2|.|.|TRBV19
TGTGCCAGTACTGAGGGACCGGCGAGGACCGGGGAGCTGTTTTTT
CASTEGPARTGELFF
>TRBJ2-5|.|few|TRBV5-1
TGCGCCAGCAGCCGGAGAGGTTTTTTGGAGGGACATCAGAGCCAAGAGACCCAGTACTTC
CASSRRGFLEGHQSQETQYF
>TRBJ1-1|.|few|TRBV14
TGTGCCAGCAGCACTCAGGGCTTGAACACTGAAGCTTTCTTT
CASSTQGLNTEAFF
>TRBJ2-7|TRBD1|.|TRBV19
TGTGCCAGTAGACCACGCTGGACAGGGGAAGAGTTCGAGCAGTACTTC
CASRPRWTGEEFEQYF
>TRBJ1-5|TRBD1|few|TRBV5-6
TGTGCCAGCAGCCAGGGACAGGGGGCTCAGCAGCCCCAGCATTTT
CASSQGQGAQQPQHF
>TRBJ1-3|.|few|TRBV2
TGTGCCAGCAGTGTTTCTGCCAGGAGCTCTGGAAACACCATATATTTT
CASSVSARSSGNTIYF
>TRBJ1-2|TRBD1|.|TRBV11-1
TGTGCCAGCAGCCACCGGGACAGGAGGCCCTCCTATGGCTACACCTTC
CASSHRDRRPSYGYTF
>TRBJ1-2|.|.|TRBV30
TGTGCCTGGAGTGTACGACTTCTAACGGGCTACACCTTC
CAWSVRLLTGYTF
>TRBJ1-5|.|few|TRBV2
TGTGCCAGCAGTGAAGCGGAGGCAGGGGTTGGTCAGCCCCAGCATTTT
CASSEAEAGVGQPQHF
>TRBJ2-6|.|.|TRBV9
TGTGCCAGCAGCGTCTCCCCGGGGGGGGCCAACGTCCTGACTTTC
CASSVSPGGANVLTF
>TRBJ1-5|.|few|TRBV2
TGTGCCGGCAGGGACGGGAGCAATCAGCCCCAGCATTTT
CAGRDGSNQPQHF
>TRBJ1-5|.|few|TRBV18
TGTGCCAGCTCACCAGGGGTCAGAAATCAGCCCCAGCATTTT
CASSPGVRNQPQHF
>TRBJ1-1|.|.|TRBV10-3
TGTGCCATCAGTGAAGCAGGGGCTGACACTGAAGCTTTCTTT
CAISEAGADTEAFF
>TRBJ2-2|.|few|TRBV6-5
TGTGCCAGCAGACTGGGACTGGAGACCGGGGAGCTGTTTTTT
CASRLGLETGELFF
>TRBJ2-2|.|few|TRBV14
TGTGCCAGCAGCCAGGGGAACACCGGGGAGCTGTTTTTT
CASSQGNTGELFF
>TRBJ2-4|.|.|TRBV14
TGTGCCAGCAGCCTCGCGGTAAATCTAGCCAAAAACATTCAGTACTTC
CASSLAVNLAKNIQYF
>TRBJ2-7|.|few|TRBV7-9
TGTGCCAGCACCTCGGGAGAGCCCTCCTACGAGCAGTACTTC
CASTSGEPSYEQYF
>TRBJ2-5|TRBD1|once|TRBV19
TGTGCCAGTAGGGGGACAGCCTTTCAAGAGACCCAGTACTTC
CASRGTAFQETQYF
>TRBJ1-2|.|.|TRBV5-4
TGTGCCAGCAGCTGGGGGATGACAGATAACTATGGCTACACCTTC
CASSWGMTDNYGYTF
>TRBJ2-7|TRBD1|few|TRBV6-5
TGTGCCTCCTCCGGGACAGGTATATACGAGCAGTACTTC
CASSGTGIYEQYF
>TRBJ2-5|TRBD1|few|TRBV15
TGTGCCACCAGCAGAAGTTGGGACAGCGTGAACGCGGAGACCCAGTACTTC
CATSRSWDSVNAETQYF